This T cell receptor beta chain originates from a study of T cell repertoires in cytomegalovirus infection. Turning to this clonotype: Its matching antigen is unknown.

Study observations and caveats: People with CMV and the relevant HLA were identified by cumulative public TCR beta family frequency. Within the response measured ex vivo, HLA-C-restricted CMV-specific TCR beta clonotypes were dominant.

Using its own MiXCR run on the reads, TCRdb lists one record per CDR3 protein. Of roughly 310,000 distinct CDR3 sequences listed, 17% were seen once; the top ten hold around 13%. V was cut by 3 bases and J by 1 base, with 11 bases left in between. The length of the CDR3 is 14 residues. The germline gives CDR1 DFQATT, CDR2 SNEGSKA (reference sequence). The receptor comes from a human donor in good health (CMV status not recorded). Some clones in this sample may be carry-over from other donors' samples. The sample consisted of PBMCs. The V call is TRBV20-1, the J call TRBJ2-3; no clear D. CDR3 DNA sequence: TGCAGTGCTAGTGCAGCGCTCGGCACAGATACGCAGTATTTT. Amino acids: CSASAALGTDTQYF.